Listed below are T cell receptor beta chains from one sample, sequenced in a study of blood T cell repertoires in COVID-19. Sequenced by immunoSEQ multiplex PCR; TCRdb stores in-frame clones only, minus some. The sample contains roughly 290,000 clones, 70% to 90% of which appear only once. Sequencing was performed on peripheral blood. These receptor sequences come from a woman aged 60-70 years with acute or convalescent COVID-19. CDR3s include the opening cysteine and the closing phenylalanine or tryptophan. D genes are given only for firm matches. Size values are once, few and many counts, or a class for expanded clones, and some rows have none.

clone_size: -; d_call: TRBD1; v_call: TRBV11-3; j_call: TRBJ1-2; cdr3_nt: TGTGCCAGCAGCCCCCAGGGGGACTACACCTTC; cdr3_aa: CASSPQGDYTF
clone_size: -; d_call: TRBD2; v_call: TRBV5-1; j_call: TRBJ2-3; cdr3_nt: TGCGCCAGCAGCTTGGCAGCGGGGGGCCGGATCACAGATACGCAGTATTTT; cdr3_aa: CASSLAAGGRITDTQYF
clone_size: -; d_call: TRBD2; v_call: TRBV3-1/TRBV3-2; j_call: TRBJ2-3; cdr3_nt: TGTGCCAGCAGTCCCGGGACTAGCGGAACAGATACGCAGTATTTT; cdr3_aa: CASSPGTSGTDTQYF
clone_size: -; d_call: TRBD1; v_call: TRBV7-9; j_call: TRBJ2-1; cdr3_nt: TGTGCCAGCAGCCGAACAGGGGTCGATGAGCAGTTCTTC; cdr3_aa: CASSRTGVDEQFF
clone_size: -; d_call: -; v_call: TRBV5-5; j_call: TRBJ1-2; cdr3_nt: TGTGCCAGCAGCAGAAGGCCCGGGACACCGGATGATGGCTACACCTTC; cdr3_aa: CASSRRPGTPDDGYTF
clone_size: -; d_call: -; v_call: TRBV11-2; j_call: TRBJ2-3; cdr3_nt: TGTGCCAGCAGCCCTCGACTAGTTTTCGCAGATACGCAGTATTTT; cdr3_aa: CASSPRLVFADTQYF
clone_size: -; d_call: TRBD1; v_call: TRBV7-9; j_call: TRBJ1-2; cdr3_nt: TGTGCCAGCAGCTCCCTGGACAGGGAGGTGAGCGGCTACACCTTC; cdr3_aa: CASSSLDREVSGYTF
clone_size: -; d_call: -; v_call: TRBV7-2; j_call: TRBJ1-4; cdr3_nt: TGTGCCAGCAGCCCAGGACTAGCAACTAATGAAAAACTGTTTTTT; cdr3_aa: CASSPGLATNEKLFF
clone_size: -; d_call: TRBD1; v_call: TRBV5-6; j_call: TRBJ1-5; cdr3_nt: TGTGCCAGCAGCTTGGACAGGGGAAGCAATCAGCCCCAGCATTTT; cdr3_aa: CASSLDRGSNQPQHF
clone_size: -; d_call: TRBD1; v_call: TRBV24-1; j_call: TRBJ1-2; cdr3_nt: TGTGCCACCAGTGATTCCTGGGGGCAGGGGGCCGCTAAGAACTATGGCTACACCTTC; cdr3_aa: CATSDSWGQGAAKNYGYTF
clone_size: -; d_call: TRBD1; v_call: TRBV27; j_call: TRBJ1-6; cdr3_nt: TGTGCCAGCAGTTCCCCTCGGACAGGAGCGAATTCACCCCTCCACTTT; cdr3_aa: CASSSPRTGANSPLHF
clone_size: -; d_call: -; v_call: TRBV19; j_call: TRBJ2-7; cdr3_nt: TGTGCCAGTAGTGTTTCCAGGCGTAGCTCCTACGAGCAGTACTTC; cdr3_aa: CASSVSRRSSYEQYF
clone_size: -; d_call: TRBD2; v_call: TRBV4-1; j_call: TRBJ2-1; cdr3_nt: TGCGCCAGCAGCCAAGATACTAGCGGAGGGTACAATGAGCAGTTCTTC; cdr3_aa: CASSQDTSGGYNEQFF
clone_size: -; d_call: TRBD1; v_call: TRBV19; j_call: TRBJ1-5; cdr3_nt: TGTGCCAGTAGCCCGACAGGGGGCTCGGCTCAGCCCCAGCATTTT; cdr3_aa: CASSPTGGSAQPQHF
clone_size: -; d_call: -; v_call: TRBV27; j_call: TRBJ2-7; cdr3_nt: TGTGCCAGCAGTTCGTCGAGCTCCTACGAGCAGTACTTC; cdr3_aa: CASSSSSSYEQYF
clone_size: -; d_call: -; v_call: TRBV12-1; j_call: TRBJ2-7; cdr3_nt: TGTGCCAGCAGCCTCCCCGGGGTAGTGACGTGCTACGAGCAGTACTTC; cdr3_aa: CASSLPGVVTCYEQYF
clone_size: -; d_call: -; v_call: TRBV5-4; j_call: TRBJ1-2; cdr3_nt: TGTGCCAGCAGCGGGGGCCCGGGGGGCTACACCTTC; cdr3_aa: CASSGGPGGYTF
clone_size: -; d_call: -; v_call: TRBV10-3; j_call: TRBJ2-4; cdr3_nt: TGTGCCATCAGCGCCGGGAGAGCCAAAAACATTCAGTACTTC; cdr3_aa: CAISAGRAKNIQYF
clone_size: -; d_call: TRBD2; v_call: TRBV7-2; j_call: TRBJ2-2; cdr3_nt: TGTGCCAGCAGACAGGCGGGCGGGGGAGGCACCGGGGAGCTGTTTTTT; cdr3_aa: CASRQAGGGGTGELFF
clone_size: -; d_call: TRBD2; v_call: TRBV15; j_call: TRBJ2-2; cdr3_nt: TGTGCCACCAGCAGAGATAACTTCGGCGGGAGAGGGGAGCTGTTTTTT; cdr3_aa: CATSRDNFGGRGELFF
clone_size: -; d_call: TRBD1; v_call: TRBV29-1; j_call: TRBJ2-2; cdr3_nt: TGCAGCGTCGATGGACAGGGTAACACCGGGGAGCTGTTTTTT; cdr3_aa: CSVDGQGNTGELFF
clone_size: -; d_call: -; v_call: TRBV7-9; j_call: TRBJ2-7; cdr3_nt: TGTGCCAGCAGCCGAGGGTCCTACGAGCAGTACTTC; cdr3_aa: CASSRGSYEQYF
clone_size: -; d_call: -; v_call: TRBV18; j_call: TRBJ2-1; cdr3_nt: TGTGCCAGCTCACCGACGACAAGGGGTAGCTCCTACAATGAGCAGTTCTTC; cdr3_aa: CASSPTTRGSSYNEQFF
clone_size: -; d_call: -; v_call: TRBV6-2/TRBV6-3; j_call: TRBJ2-3; cdr3_nt: TGTGCCAGCAGCCAACCAACTGCATCTAGCACAGATACGCAGTATTTT; cdr3_aa: CASSQPTASSTDTQYF
clone_size: -; d_call: -; v_call: TRBV30; j_call: TRBJ1-5; cdr3_nt: TGTGCCTGGACGGGACACCCTCAAGGGCCCCAGCATTTT; cdr3_aa: CAWTGHPQGPQHF
clone_size: -; d_call: TRBD2; v_call: TRBV3-1/TRBV3-2; j_call: TRBJ2-3; cdr3_nt: TGTGCCAGCAGCCAAGAGACTAGCACGGTCGCAGATACGCAGTATTTT; cdr3_aa: CASSQETSTVADTQYF
clone_size: -; d_call: -; v_call: TRBV25-1; j_call: TRBJ2-5; cdr3_nt: TGTGCCAGCAGTGAACAAGAGGAGACCCAGTACTTC; cdr3_aa: CASSEQEETQYF
clone_size: -; d_call: -; v_call: TRBV4-1; j_call: TRBJ2-6; cdr3_nt: TGCGCCAGCAGCCAGCCCAGGGGTTATGGGGCCAACGTCCTGACTTTC; cdr3_aa: CASSQPRGYGANVLTF
clone_size: -; d_call: TRBD1; v_call: TRBV3-1/TRBV3-2; j_call: TRBJ2-4; cdr3_nt: TGTGCCAGCAGCCACCCCGGGACAGGGCTGAACATTCAGTACTTC; cdr3_aa: CASSHPGTGLNIQYF
clone_size: -; d_call: TRBD2; v_call: TRBV19; j_call: TRBJ2-3; cdr3_nt: TGTGCCAGTAAACCAAGCGGGAGGGGCACAGATACGCAGTATTTT; cdr3_aa: CASKPSGRGTDTQYF
clone_size: once; d_call: -; v_call: TRBV2; j_call: TRBJ2-1; cdr3_nt: TGTGCCAGCAGTGAAAACTTACACAATGAGCAGTTCTTC; cdr3_aa: CASSENLHNEQFF
clone_size: -; d_call: TRBD1; v_call: TRBV28; j_call: TRBJ1-5; cdr3_nt: TGTGCCAGCAGTTTCAGTAGACAGGGAAATCAGCCCCAGCATTTT; cdr3_aa: CASSFSRQGNQPQHF
clone_size: -; d_call: -; v_call: TRBV5-1; j_call: TRBJ1-6; cdr3_nt: TGCGCCAGCAGCTTGGTTGGTTTGAGGGAGTCCTATAATTCACCCCTCCACTTT; cdr3_aa: CASSLVGLRESYNSPLHF
clone_size: -; d_call: -; v_call: TRBV19; j_call: TRBJ1-5; cdr3_nt: TGTGCCAGTAGTATTCTAGGGGGAGTGAGCAATCAGCCCCAGCATTTT; cdr3_aa: CASSILGGVSNQPQHF
clone_size: -; d_call: -; v_call: TRBV3-1/TRBV3-2; j_call: TRBJ2-5; cdr3_nt: TGTGCCAGCAGCCAAGATAGGTCGGGGACCCAGTACTTC; cdr3_aa: CASSQDRSGTQYF
clone_size: once; d_call: TRBD1; v_call: TRBV27; j_call: TRBJ1-6; cdr3_nt: TGTGCCAGCAGCTCAGCCGCTGGGACAGCGAATTCACCCCTCCACTTT; cdr3_aa: CASSSAAGTANSPLHF
clone_size: -; d_call: -; v_call: TRBV5-1; j_call: TRBJ1-4; cdr3_nt: TGCGCCAGCAGCGTATCCCAGGAAAATGAAAAACTGTTTTTT; cdr3_aa: CASSVSQENEKLFF
clone_size: -; d_call: -; v_call: TRBV9; j_call: TRBJ2-5; cdr3_nt: TGTGCCAGCAGCGCCTTAGAGTTAGAGACCCAGTACTTC; cdr3_aa: CASSALELETQYF
clone_size: -; d_call: -; v_call: TRBV3-1/TRBV3-2; j_call: TRBJ1-1; cdr3_nt: TGTGCCAGCAGCCCCTCCCAGTTAGTTGGAGGAGGCACTGAAGCTTTCTTT; cdr3_aa: CASSPSQLVGGGTEAFF
clone_size: -; d_call: TRBD1; v_call: TRBV9; j_call: TRBJ2-2; cdr3_nt: TGTGCCAGCAGCATAAGGGGGGACAGGGTCACCGGGGAGCTGTTTTTT; cdr3_aa: CASSIRGDRVTGELFF
clone_size: -; d_call: TRBD1; v_call: TRBV5-1; j_call: TRBJ2-3; cdr3_nt: TGCGCCAGCAGCTTTACAGGGGTGAGCACAGATACGCAGTATTTT; cdr3_aa: CASSFTGVSTDTQYF
clone_size: -; d_call: TRBD1; v_call: TRBV5-8; j_call: TRBJ1-2; cdr3_nt: TGTGCCAGCAGCTTCCGGAGTGGCAGGGGGATTCACTATGGCTACACCTTC; cdr3_aa: CASSFRSGRGIHYGYTF
clone_size: -; d_call: TRBD1; v_call: TRBV19; j_call: TRBJ1-1; cdr3_nt: TGTGCCAGTAGTTTCCAGACAGGGGTTAGGACTGAAGCTTTCTTT; cdr3_aa: CASSFQTGVRTEAFF
clone_size: -; d_call: -; v_call: TRBV6-1; j_call: TRBJ1-1; cdr3_nt: TGTGCCAGCAGTGAAGCCGGGGGGCGTCCCGACACTGAAGCTTTCTTT; cdr3_aa: CASSEAGGRPDTEAFF
clone_size: -; d_call: TRBD2; v_call: TRBV4-3; j_call: TRBJ2-1; cdr3_nt: TGCGCCAGCAGCCAAGCTCTAGCGGGAGGTAAATACAATGAGCAGTTCTTC; cdr3_aa: CASSQALAGGKYNEQFF
clone_size: -; d_call: TRBD1; v_call: TRBV24-1; j_call: TRBJ2-3; cdr3_nt: TGTGCCACCAGTGATATGACAGGGGATACGTCAGATACGCAGTATTTT; cdr3_aa: CATSDMTGDTSDTQYF
clone_size: -; d_call: TRBD2; v_call: TRBV4-3; j_call: TRBJ2-1; cdr3_nt: TGCGCCAGCAGCCAAGATACCCAGCGGGGGTACAATGAGCAGTTCTTC; cdr3_aa: CASSQDTQRGYNEQFF
clone_size: -; d_call: -; v_call: TRBV28; j_call: TRBJ1-6; cdr3_nt: TGTGCCAGCAGGGAGGGTAGGGATTCACCCCTCCACTTT; cdr3_aa: CASREGRDSPLHF
clone_size: few; d_call: TRBD1; v_call: TRBV5-8; j_call: TRBJ1-2; cdr3_nt: TGTGCCAGCAGTTTCTTGACAGGGAAGGATGTCTATGGCTACACCTTC; cdr3_aa: CASSFLTGKDVYGYTF
clone_size: -; d_call: TRBD1; v_call: TRBV3-1/TRBV3-2; j_call: TRBJ1-1; cdr3_nt: TGTGCCAGCTCTGACAGGGGTGACACTGAAGCTTTCTTT; cdr3_aa: CASSDRGDTEAFF
clone_size: -; d_call: TRBD2; v_call: TRBV7-3; j_call: TRBJ2-2; cdr3_nt: TGTGCCAGCAGACCGACTAGCGGGGGGCAGGACACCGGGGAGCTGTTTTTT; cdr3_aa: CASRPTSGGQDTGELFF
clone_size: -; d_call: -; v_call: TRBV4-3; j_call: TRBJ1-1; cdr3_nt: TGCGCCAGCAGCCAATCCCTCCCTGAGGACTTGAACACTGAAGCTTTCTTT; cdr3_aa: CASSQSLPEDLNTEAFF
clone_size: -; d_call: TRBD2; v_call: TRBV9; j_call: TRBJ2-7; cdr3_nt: TGTGCCAGCAGCGTGGGTTCGGGCGGGAGTAACTACGAGCAGTACTTC; cdr3_aa: CASSVGSGGSNYEQYF
clone_size: few; d_call: -; v_call: TRBV19; j_call: TRBJ1-5; cdr3_nt: TGTGCCAGTAGAAACCTGGGAGGGGGTAATCAGCCCCAGCATTTT; cdr3_aa: CASRNLGGGNQPQHF
clone_size: few; d_call: TRBD2; v_call: TRBV9; j_call: TRBJ2-1; cdr3_nt: TGTGCCAGCAGCGTAGCTTTGGCTAGCGGGAGCAATGAGCAGTTCTTC; cdr3_aa: CASSVALASGSNEQFF
clone_size: -; d_call: TRBD2; v_call: TRBV30; j_call: TRBJ2-1; cdr3_nt: TGTGCCTGGAGTCCCCCCCGGGGCGGGAGGGTTAATGAGCAGTTCTTC; cdr3_aa: CAWSPPRGGRVNEQFF
clone_size: -; d_call: -; v_call: TRBV28; j_call: TRBJ1-5; cdr3_nt: TGTGCCAGCAGATGGACAGTCAATCAGCCCCAGCATTTT; cdr3_aa: CASRWTVNQPQHF